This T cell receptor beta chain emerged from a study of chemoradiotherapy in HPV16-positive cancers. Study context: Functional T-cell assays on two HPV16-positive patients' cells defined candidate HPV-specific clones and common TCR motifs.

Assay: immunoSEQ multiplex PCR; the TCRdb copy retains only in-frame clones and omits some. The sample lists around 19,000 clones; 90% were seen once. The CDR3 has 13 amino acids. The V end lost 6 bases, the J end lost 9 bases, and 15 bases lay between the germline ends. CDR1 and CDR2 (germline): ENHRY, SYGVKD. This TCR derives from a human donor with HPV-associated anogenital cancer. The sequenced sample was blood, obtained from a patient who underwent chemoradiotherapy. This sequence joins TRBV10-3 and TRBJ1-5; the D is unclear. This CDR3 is CAIRGRDQSPQHF. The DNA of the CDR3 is TGTGCCATCAGAGGTAGGGATCAATCGCCCCAGCATTTT.